This entry lists 6 T cell receptor beta chains sequenced from one sample in a study of blood T cell repertoires in COVID-19. The repertoire was sequenced with immunoSEQ multiplex PCR; TCRdb's copy has only in-frame clones and lacks some. The sample carries about 250,000 clones, more than 70% recorded once. Sequenced: peripheral blood. These receptors all stem from a woman in her twenties or thirties with COVID-19, enrolled during active disease.

This sequence joins TRBV30 and TRBJ1-2; possible D gene TRBD1, 5 bases. This CDR3 is built from 14 residues. Per germline, CDR1 GTSNPN and CDR2 SVGIG (reference sequence). Trimming removed 0 bases from V and 0 bases from J, with 8 bases in between. The CDR3 sequence is CAWSVQAANYGYTF. CDR3 coding DNA: TGTGCCTGGAGTGTACAGGCTGCTAACTATGGCTACACCTTC.

DNA of the CDR3: TGTGCCAGCAGCCACGATCAGGGGATTGCAGATACGCAGTATTTT. Translated: CASSHDQGIADTQYF. V gene TRBV5-4 combines with J gene TRBJ2-3, with TRBD1 as a possible D gene (6 bases). CDR3 length: 15 residues. Germline-derived CDR1 and CDR2 are SGHNT and YYREEE (reference sequence). The ends were cut back, 4 bases at V and 4 bases at J, with 16 bases in the middle.

This clone appeared a few times. This chain joins TRBV6-2 or TRBV6-3 and TRBJ1-5; tentative D call: TRBD1 (6 bases). CDR3 length: 16 residues. Germline V gene sequence: CDR1 MNHEY, CDR2 SVGEGT. V shed 5 bases and J shed 6 bases, with 20 bases lying between them. CDR3 nucleotide sequence: TGTGCCAGCAGTCACGGTGGACAGTCCTCGGGTCAGCCCCAGCATTTT. Translated: CASSHGGQSSGQPQHF.

The rearrangement uses TRBV7-9 and TRBJ1-4, with 7 bases identical to TRBD1. Trimming cost V 5 bases and J 4 bases; bases outside gene matches: 7. CDR3 length: 15 residues. Germline CDR1 SEHNR, CDR2 FQNEAQ (reference sequence). The CDR3, as DNA: TGTGCCAGCAGCAAGACAGGGAGGCATAATGAAAAACTGTTTTTT. Translated, it gives CASSKTGRHNEKLFF. Combining the CDR3 with reference TRBV7-9 and TRBJ1-4 gives the whole variable domain DTGVSQNPRHKITKRGQNVTFRCDPISEHNRLYWYRQTLGQGPEFLTYFQNEAQLEKSRLLSDRFSAERPKGSFSTLEIQRTEQGDSAMYLCASSKTGRHNEKLFFGSGTQLSVL.

The V call is TRBV11-3, the J call TRBJ1-2; perhaps TRBD1 as D (6 bases). From germline, CDR1 is SGHNT and CDR2 YENEEA. Trimming shortened V by 5 bases and J by 4 bases, and 14 bases separated the two germline ends. The CDR3 totals 14 residues. DNA of the CDR3: TGTGCCAGCAGCCCCTTAGGGGGTTCCTATGGCTACACCTTC. It encodes CASSPLGGSYGYTF.

CDR3 DNA sequence: TGTGCCAGCAGTGAATATGGCGAGCGGGAGGTTGCCGGGGAGCTGTTTTTT. It codes for CASSEYGEREVAGELFF. This rearrangement joins TRBV2 to TRBJ2-2; 9 positions match TRBD2. Germline V CDR1 and CDR2: SNHLY, FYNNEI. After removal of 2 bases from V and 6 bases from J, the junction contained 10 bases not matched to a gene. This CDR3 is 17 amino acids long. The entire variable domain, with the rest obtained from reference TRBV2 and TRBJ2-2, is as follows: EPEVTQTPSHQVTQMGQEVILRCVPISNHLYFYWYRQILGQKVEFLVSFYNNEISEKSEIFDDQFSVERPDGSNFTLKIRSTKLEDSAMYFCASSEYGEREVAGELFFGEGSRLTVL.